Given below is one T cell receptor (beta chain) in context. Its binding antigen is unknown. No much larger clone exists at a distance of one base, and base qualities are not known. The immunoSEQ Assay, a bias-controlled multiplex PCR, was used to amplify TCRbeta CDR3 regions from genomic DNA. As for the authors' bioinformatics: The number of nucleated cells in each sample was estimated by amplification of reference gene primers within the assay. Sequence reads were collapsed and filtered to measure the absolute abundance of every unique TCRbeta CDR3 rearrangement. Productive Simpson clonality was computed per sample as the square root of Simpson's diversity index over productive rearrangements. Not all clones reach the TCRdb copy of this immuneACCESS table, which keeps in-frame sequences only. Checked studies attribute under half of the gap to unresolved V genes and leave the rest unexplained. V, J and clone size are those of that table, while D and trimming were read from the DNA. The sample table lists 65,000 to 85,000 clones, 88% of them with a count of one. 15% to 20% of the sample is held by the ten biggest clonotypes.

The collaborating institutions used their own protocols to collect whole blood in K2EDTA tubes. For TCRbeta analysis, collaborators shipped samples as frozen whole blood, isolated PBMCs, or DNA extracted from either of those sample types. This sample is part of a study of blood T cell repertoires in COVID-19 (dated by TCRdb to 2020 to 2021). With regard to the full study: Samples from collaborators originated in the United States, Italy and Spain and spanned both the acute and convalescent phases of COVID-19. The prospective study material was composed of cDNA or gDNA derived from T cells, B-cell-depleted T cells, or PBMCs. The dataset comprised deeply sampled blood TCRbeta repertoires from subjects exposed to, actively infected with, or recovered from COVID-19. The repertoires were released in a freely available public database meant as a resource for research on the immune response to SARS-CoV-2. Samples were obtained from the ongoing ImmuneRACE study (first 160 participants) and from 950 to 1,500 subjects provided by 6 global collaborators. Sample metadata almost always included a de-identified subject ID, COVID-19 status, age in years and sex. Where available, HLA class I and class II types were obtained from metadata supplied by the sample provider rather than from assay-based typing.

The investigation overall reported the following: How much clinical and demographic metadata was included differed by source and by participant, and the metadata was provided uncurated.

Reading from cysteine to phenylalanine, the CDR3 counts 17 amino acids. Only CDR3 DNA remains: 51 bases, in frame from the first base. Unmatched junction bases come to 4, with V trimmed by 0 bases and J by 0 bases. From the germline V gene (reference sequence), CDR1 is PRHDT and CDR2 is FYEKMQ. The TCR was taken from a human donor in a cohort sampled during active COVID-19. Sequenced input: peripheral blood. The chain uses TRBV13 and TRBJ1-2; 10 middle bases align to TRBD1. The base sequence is TGTGCCAGCAGCTTAGGGGACAGGGGGACCCCTAACTATGGCTACACCTTC. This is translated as CASSLGDRGTPNYGYTF.